Shown below are 24 T cell receptor beta chains from a single sample sequenced in a study of T cell responses to AZD1222 COVID-19 vaccine. Here immunoSEQ multiplex PCR was the method, and the copy in TCRdb shows in-frame clones only, minus some. The sample records approximately 88,000 clones, about 90% being singletons. Here the sequenced sample was peripheral blood, taken on day 0 of AZD1222 vaccination. The receptors here all came from an adult in good health.

The chain recombines TRBV11-1 with TRBJ2-3, with a weak D call TRBD2 (5 bases). CDR3 size: 13 residues. V was cut by 6 bases and J by 1 base, with 8 bases left in between. In germline, CDR1 is SGHAT, CDR2 FQDESV (reference sequence). CDR3 region: CASRFSGTDTQYF. The CDR3 coding sequence is TGTGCCAGCAGATTTAGCGGCACAGATACGCAGTATTTT.

The CDR3 reads CAISGTVSNQPQHF. For the CDR3, the DNA is TGTGCCATCAGTGGGACAGTTAGCAATCAGCCCCAGCATTTT. The J gene is TRBJ1-5, the V gene TRBV10-3; possible D gene TRBD1, 6 bases. Trimming shortened V by 4 bases and J by 0 bases, and 7 bases separated the two germline ends. The CDR3 is 14 amino acids. Germline lookup yields CDR1 ENHRY and CDR2 SYGVKD.

The chain uses TRBV30 and TRBJ2-4; no reliable D call. V was pared by 3 bases and J by 7 bases, with 10 bases between. The germline V gene encodes CDR1 GTSNPN and CDR2 SVGIG (reference sequence). This CDR3 has 12 amino acids. The CDR3 DNA is TGTGCCTGGAGAGAGGCCAGGAACATTCAGTACTTC. It codes for CAWREARNIQYF.

This clone was recorded once. The chain has TRBV5-1 and TRBJ2-5; tentatively, D is TRBD1 (5 bases). CDR1 is SGHRS and CDR2 is YFSETQ in the germline V gene. V was trimmed by 6 bases and J by 5 bases, leaving 17 bases between them. The CDR3 sequence is 14 residues long. CDR3: CASTSLSGQETQYF. The CDR3, as DNA: TGCGCCAGCACCTCCCTCTCAGGGCAGGAGACCCAGTACTTC.

The CDR3 DNA is TGTGCCAGCAGCTTGTCGGGACAGGGTGTTTGGGGGGCCAACGTCCTGACTTTC. Translated: CASSLSGQGVWGANVLTF. The chain links TRBV5-8 to TRBJ2-6; 9 positions agree with TRBD1. This CDR3 spans 18 amino acids. In germline, CDR1 is SGHTS, CDR2 YDEGEE. The J segment lost 4 bases and the V segment lost 1 base, leaving 9 bases of the junction unmatched.

The chain has TRBV28 and TRBJ2-3; D unresolved. V lost 7 bases and J lost 0, with 11 bases in between. CDR1 MDHEN and CDR2 SYDVKM come from the germline V gene. CDR3 length: 14 amino acids. The DNA of the CDR3 is TGTGCCAGCAAGGCACGCCAGAGCACAGATACGCAGTATTTT. The encoded protein is CASKARQSTDTQYF.

This rearrangement joins TRBV30 to TRBJ2-3, with 8 bases aligning to TRBD2. The V and J ends lost 3 bases and 0 bases, in that order; junction bases with no gene match: 8. The germline V gene encodes CDR1 GTSNPN and CDR2 SVGIG (reference sequence). This CDR3 contains 16 residues. The CDR3 DNA follows: TGTGCCTGGAGACCCCTGGCTAGCGGGAGCACAGATACGCAGTATTTT. Translation: CAWRPLASGSTDTQYF.

This chain connects TRBV9 to TRBJ2-3; no definite D call. The V end lost 4 bases, the J end lost 8 bases, and 14 bases lay between the germline ends. CDR1 and CDR2 from the germline V gene are SGDLS and YYNGEE. The CDR3 length is 13 residues. CDR3 residues: CASSPATQLTQYF. The CDR3 DNA reads TGTGCCAGCAGCCCGGCGACCCAACTTACGCAGTATTTT.

This clone has a single count. V usage is TRBV24-1 and J usage is TRBJ1-1, with D hard to call. Trimming took 12 bases from V and 1 from J, leaving 11 bases between them. There are 12 residues in the CDR3. Germline V gene lookup returns CDR1 KGHDR and CDR2 SFDVKD. CDR3 protein: CAADCPNTEAFF. Here the CDR3 DNA reads TGTGCCGCTGACTGTCCGAACACTGAAGCTTTCTTT.

The rearrangement joins TRBV28 to TRBJ1-5, with 7 bases matching TRBD1. V shed 9 bases, J shed 4 bases, and the junction held 6 bases outside the gene matches. The CDR3 has 13 residues. Germline assignment: CDR1 MDHEN and CDR2 SYDVKM. The CDR3 is CASRQGWNQPQHF. In DNA form, the CDR3 reads TGTGCCAGTAGACAGGGCTGGAATCAGCCCCAGCATTTT.

The rearrangement links TRBV5-1 to TRBJ2-7; D is ambiguous. Trimming cost V 1 base and J 1 base, with 9 bases left between them. The CDR3 runs 14 residues. CDR1 is SGHRS, CDR2 YFSETQ, per germline. This CDR3 reads CASSLTPESYEQYF. CDR3 coding DNA: TGCGCCAGCAGCTTGACTCCTGAGTCCTACGAGCAGTACTTC.

This clone was observed a single time. V usage is TRBV30 and J usage is TRBJ1-6, with 7 bases that match TRBD1. Germline V CDR1 and CDR2: GTSNPN, SVGIG (reference sequence). This CDR3 is built from 16 residues. J lost 7 bases, V lost 0 bases, and 9 bases had no gene match. This CDR3 is CAWSVVRQGVNSPLHF. The CDR3 DNA is TGTGCCTGGAGTGTAGTCCGCCAGGGGGTCAATTCACCCCTCCACTTT.

The chain recombines TRBV4-2 with TRBJ2-7; TRBD2 might be the D (5 bases). Trimming left V 4 bases short and J 2 bases short, with 15 bases between. The CDR3 has 15 amino acids. Germline loops: CDR1 LGHNA, CDR2 YNFKEQ. The CDR3 sequence: CASSPSIGGTYEQYF. The CDR3 nucleotides are TGTGCCAGCAGCCCTAGTATCGGAGGAACCTACGAGCAGTACTTC.

The chain carries TRBV24-1 and TRBJ2-2; possibly TRBD2 for D (6 bases). The CDR3 is 14 residues long. Trimming removed 8 bases from V and 1 base from J, with 10 bases in between. Germline CDR1 and CDR2: KGHDR and SFDVKD. CDR3 bases: TGTGCCACCACTTCGGAGGGGAACACCGGGGAGCTGTTTTTT. Its translation: CATTSEGNTGELFF.

The chain carries TRBV28 and TRBJ1-5; D ambiguous. CDR3 length: 13 residues. CDR1 and CDR2 (germline): MDHEN, SYDVKM. V shed 7 bases and J shed 0 bases, with 7 bases lying between them. For the CDR3, the DNA is TGTGCCAGCACCATCTATAGCAATCAGCCCCAGCATTTT. It specifies CASTIYSNQPQHF.

The chain uses TRBV10-1 and TRBJ2-2; D may match TRBD1 or TRBD2 (6 bases each). CDR3 length equals 15 residues. Trimming shortened V by 4 bases and J by 0 bases, and 9 bases separated the two germline ends. CDR1 is WNHNN and CDR2 is SYGVQD in the germline V gene (reference sequence). This CDR3 is CASSAGASNTGELFF. In DNA form, the CDR3 reads TGCGCCAGCAGTGCGGGGGCTTCGAACACCGGGGAGCTGTTTTTT.

The J gene is TRBJ2-3, the V gene TRBV10-3; D is undetermined. Trimming took 11 bases from V and 4 from J, leaving 19 bases between them. The CDR3 covers 14 residues. Germline V gene data show CDR1 as ENHRY and CDR2 as SYGVKD. CDR3 bases: TGTGCCCTCGCTGGCTCTAGAACTCCAGATACGCAGTATTTT. It translates to CALAGSRTPDTQYF.

The chain combines TRBV28 with TRBJ2-7; 9 bases are shared with TRBD1. V gave up 6 bases and J gave up 0 bases; unmatched junction bases: 6. Germline lookup yields CDR1 MDHEN and CDR2 SYDVKM. The CDR3 is made up of 15 amino acids. The CDR3 sequence is CASRSPGQGSYEQYF. In DNA, the CDR3 is TGTGCCAGCAGGTCACCGGGACAGGGCTCCTACGAGCAGTACTTC.

The chain employs TRBV16 and TRBJ2-7; tentative D call: TRBD1 (10 bases). The germline V gene has CDR1 KGHSY and CDR2 FQNENV. V lost 1 base, J lost 3 bases, and 28 bases lay in between. The CDR3 consists of 20 residues. Here the CDR3 DNA reads TGTGCCAGCAGCCAATTTAGTGACAGGGGGCTGGTAGCGGGAGTCTACGAGCAGTACTTC. This encodes CASSQFSDRGLVAGVYEQYF.

The chain uses TRBV4-2 and TRBJ1-1, with a possible D match to TRBD1 (6 bases). CDR3 length: 16 amino acids. Germline V CDR1 and CDR2: LGHNA, YNFKEQ. V was trimmed by 1 base and J by 1 base, leaving 13 bases between them. The CDR3 spells CASSQGGRVENTEAFF. CDR3 nucleotide sequence: TGTGCCAGCAGCCAAGGGGGGCGGGTAGAGAACACTGAAGCTTTCTTT.

DNA for the CDR3: TGTGCCAGCAGTTACTGGTCCGGGAGCATCCCAGATACGCAGTATTTT. Residues: CASSYWSGSIPDTQYF. The genes are TRBV6-2 or TRBV6-3 and TRBJ2-3; possibly TRBD2 for D (6 bases). There are 16 residues in the CDR3. The ends were cut back, 1 base at V and 4 bases at J, with 15 bases in the middle. In germline, CDR1 is MNHEY, CDR2 SVGEGT.

This clone was picked up one time. The genes are TRBV19 and TRBJ1-1, with a tentative D call TRBD1 (5 bases). CDR1 and CDR2 from the germline V gene are LNHDA and SQIVND (reference sequence). The CDR3 spans 15 residues. V lost 1 base and J lost 2, with 11 bases in between. The CDR3 protein is CASSIGGWKNTEAFF. The CDR3 bases are TGTGCCAGTAGTATAGGGGGGTGGAAAAACACTGAAGCTTTCTTT. Supplemented by reference TRBV19 and TRBJ1-1, the full variable domain reads DGGITQSPKYLFRKEGQNVTLSCEQNLNHDAMYWYRQDPGQGLRLIYYSQIVNDFQKGDIAEGYSVSREKKESFPLTVTSAQKNPTAFYLCASSIGGWKNTEAFFGQGTRLTVV.

The chain carries TRBV6-1 and TRBJ1-6; possibly TRBD1 for D (6 bases). The CDR3 sequence is 15 residues long. Trimming shortened V by 1 base and J by 9 bases, and 13 bases separated the two germline ends. The germline V gene has CDR1 MNHNS and CDR2 SASEGT. CDR3 in DNA: TGTGCCAGCAGTGAAGGGACAGCGCCGAGTTCACCCCTCCACTTT. As protein: CASSEGTAPSSPLHF.

This sequence joins TRBV6-4 and TRBJ2-3; unclear D gene. The CDR3 loop spans 15 amino acids. V lost 0 bases and J lost 1, with 8 bases in between. Germline-derived CDR1 and CDR2 are MRHNA and SNTAGT. Here the CDR3 DNA reads TGTGCCAGCAGTGACTCGGTTGGCCGCACAGATACGCAGTATTTT. Translated, it gives CASSDSVGRTDTQYF.